This TCR beta chain was identified during a study of T cells after yellow fever vaccination. Study-level points and caveats: Clonotypes found in both CD4 and CD8 compartments made up a small share. A faster peak, day 5 versus 15, was reached by the weaker secondary response. Booster samples showed a return of most primary-vaccination clones (approximately 96% CD4, approximately 88% CD8). FACS-sorted repertoires might harbor abundant contaminating clonotypes from the bulk population.

In the case of this clonotype: Antigen: not known.

TCRdb passed the 5' RACE reads through MiXCR, listing each CDR3 protein once. The repertoire holds 620,000 or so distinct CDR3 sequences, with more than 9% as singletons. This CDR3 has 15 residues. Trimming stripped 6 bases from V and 0 bases from J, with 15 bases between. The germline V gene encodes CDR1 MNHEY and CDR2 SVGEGT. The sample in question was PBMCs, obtained on the day of the yellow fever booster vaccination. This receptor was identified in a man aged 25 to 40 who received the YFV17D yellow fever vaccine. This chain connects TRBV6-2 or TRBV6-3 to TRBJ2-7, with D unresolved. For the CDR3, the DNA is TGTGCCAGCAGCCCCACTTGGCAGAGCTCCTACGAGCAGTACTTC. Translating it yields CASSPTWQSSYEQYF.